The TCR beta chain described here comes from a study of blood T cell repertoires in COVID-19. Study information: The samples span acute and convalescent COVID-19 from the United States, Italy and Spain.

CDR1 and CDR2 (germline): MNHEY, SVGAGI. The CDR3 has 13 residues. The V gene end was trimmed by 4 bases and the J gene end by 4 bases; junction bases not matched to a gene: 1. In the authors' workflow: Estimates of nucleated cell counts were drawn from the amplification of reference gene primers. The assay was immunoSEQ multiplex PCR, and TCRdb's table has in-frame clones only and misses some. Clonal size and the V and J genes are those of that table, whereas D and trimming came from the DNA. This sample has some 250,000 clones, with 70% to 90% found just once. Sequencing was carried out using peripheral blood. The source is a man aged 30 to 39 with active or convalescent COVID-19. This chain links TRBV6-5 with TRBJ1-2; 9 bases are a match to TRBD1. The chain's CDR3 is CASSWGQGYGYTF. The CDR3 nucleotides are TGTGCCAGCAGTTGGGGACAGGGCTATGGCTACACCTTC.